These 15 T cell receptor beta chains were all obtained from the same sample, sequenced in a study of T cell changes during pregnancy in multiple sclerosis. Assay: immunoSEQ multiplex PCR; the TCRdb copy retains only in-frame clones and omits some. The data show some 40,000 clones, 91% seen once. Sequences were derived from CD4+ T cells from peripheral blood mononuclear cells, sampled in the third trimester of pregnancy. These receptor sequences come from a female donor in good health, enrolled as a control in a pregnancy study.

The chain links TRBV7-9 to TRBJ1-1; tentatively, D is TRBD1 (6 bases). The CDR3 has 12 residues. The ends were cut back, 5 bases at V and 11 bases at J, with 15 bases in the middle. Germline V gene data show CDR1 as SEHNR and CDR2 as FQNEAQ (reference sequence). Here the CDR3 DNA reads TGTGCCAGCAGCCAGGGGACACCTGGGGCTTTCTTT. Protein sequence: CASSQGTPGAFF.

The chain is built from TRBV2 and TRBJ2-5, with D uncertain. V lost 3 bases to trimming and J lost 5 bases, with 13 bases between them. Germline V gives CDR1 SNHLY, CDR2 FYNNEI. The CDR3 contains 14 residues. CDR3 region: CASSDGWLVETQYF. DNA of the CDR3: TGTGCCAGCAGTGACGGGTGGCTAGTTGAGACCCAGTACTTC.

The chain is built from TRBV5-8 and TRBJ2-2; TRBD2 might be the D (6 bases). Trimming stripped 2 bases from V and 5 bases from J, with 7 bases between. The CDR3 extends over 13 amino acids. CDR1 is SGHTS and CDR2 is YDEGEE in the germline V gene. The CDR3 reads CASSLSGTGELFF. Here the CDR3 DNA reads TGTGCCAGCAGCTTAAGCGGGACCGGGGAGCTGTTTTTT.

The chain employs TRBV11-2 and TRBJ2-1; D may be TRBD1 (6 bases). Germline V gene sequence: CDR1 SGHAT, CDR2 FQNNGV. This CDR3 has 13 amino acids. V was clipped by 5 bases and J by 12 bases, with 17 bases between them. This chain's CDR3 is CASSKDSRGGQFF. Written as DNA, the CDR3 is TGTGCCAGCAGCAAGGACAGTCGTGGGGGGCAGTTCTTC.

The rearrangement uses TRBV5-1 and TRBJ1-1; D is ambiguous. V shed 3 bases and J shed 6 bases, with 18 bases lying between them. Per germline, CDR1 SGHRS and CDR2 YFSETQ. The CDR3 covers 15 residues. The CDR3 sequence: CASSSYLGREPEAFF. CDR3 DNA sequence: TGCGCCAGCAGCTCATATCTCGGACGGGAGCCTGAAGCTTTCTTT.

The genes are TRBV6-1 and TRBJ1-2, with 8 bases aligning to TRBD1. CDR1 and CDR2 from the germline V gene are MNHNS and SASEGT. This CDR3 has 14 residues. Unmatched junction bases numbered 12, after V lost 7 bases and J lost 8 bases. The CDR3 nucleotides are TGTGCCAGCACTGAGGGCCAGGGGGCTGGAGGCTACACCTTC. Translating it yields CASTEGQGAGGYTF.

This chain connects TRBV29-1 to TRBJ1-2; D unclear. Germline CDR1 SQVTM, CDR2 ANQGSEA. V lost 5 bases to trimming and J lost 8 bases, with 15 bases between them. The CDR3 consists of 12 residues. CDR3 in DNA: TGCAGCGTTATCGAACAACGGCGGGGCTACACCTTC. Translation gives CSVIEQRRGYTF.

The gene calls are TRBV5-3 and TRBJ1-4, with TRBD1 identical over 10 bases. TRBV5-3 is an open reading frame, and its role is uncertain. The CDR3 consists of 18 residues. Trimming took 3 bases from V and 8 from J; bases not matched to a gene: 16. As DNA, the CDR3 is TGTGCCAGAAGCTGGGGCTCGGGACAGGGGATATGTAAGGAAAAACTGTTTTTT. Its protein product is CARSWGSGQGICKEKLFF.

As concerns this clone: A junction end diverges from the germline sequence, so it may reflect a read error. The V and J genes are TRBV19 and TRBJ2-1, with TRBD2 matching over 8 bases. CDR3 size: 15 residues. Germline V lookup: CDR1 LNHDA, CDR2 SQIVND (reference sequence). In nucleotides, the CDR3 is TGTGCCAGTAGTCCCGGGACTAGGGGGATGAATGGGCAGTTCTTC. Translating it yields CASSPGTRGMNGQFF.

The rearrangement joins TRBV11-2 to TRBJ2-1; D gene unclear. This CDR3 region has 16 residues. Trimming took 5 bases from V and 4 from J, leaving 18 bases between them. Germline V CDR1 and CDR2: SGHAT, FQNNGV. The CDR3 nucleotides read TGTGCCAGCAGCACAAGAACGGTTCGGAGTTACAATGAGCAGTTCTTC. Its translation is CASSTRTVRSYNEQFF. Filled out from reference TRBV11-2 and TRBJ2-1, the complete variable domain reads EAGVAQSPRYKIIEKRQSVAFWCNPISGHATLYWYQQILGQGPKLLIQFQNNGVVDDSQLPKDRFSAERLKGVDSTLKIQPAKLEDSAVYLCASSTRTVRSYNEQFFGPGTRLTVL.

CDR3 in amino acids: CASSSPLAGSGQFF. In DNA form, the CDR3 reads TGTGCCAGCAGCTCCCCCCTAGCGGGGTCGGGGCAGTTCTTC. This chain links TRBV11-3 with TRBJ2-1; 9 positions match TRBD2. Germline lookup yields CDR1 SGHNT and CDR2 YENEEA. The CDR3 runs to 14 residues. The junction had 10 bases not matched to a gene; V was cut back by 4 bases and J by 12 bases.

The V gene is TRBV6-1, the J gene TRBJ2-1; the D gene is possibly TRBD2 (6 bases). V shed 4 bases and J shed 9 bases, with 19 bases lying between them. This CDR3 has 15 amino acids. Germline V gene lookup returns CDR1 MNHNS and CDR2 SASEGT. CDR3 nucleotide sequence: TGTGCCAGCAGTGGCGGGATGGCTCCCGGTGGTGAGCAGTTCTTC. Translating it yields CASSGGMAPGGEQFF.

CDR3 bases: TGTGCCAGCAGCCTTGGGCCCGGTAGCAATCAGCCCCAGCATTTT. Amino acids: CASSLGPGSNQPQHF. The genes are TRBV6-5 and TRBJ1-5; D call uncertain. The CDR3 loop spans 15 amino acids. The V gene lost 6 bases and the J gene lost 0 bases, with 12 bases spanning the gap. Germline CDR1 MNHEY, CDR2 SVGAGI.

This chain joins TRBV5-4 and TRBJ2-5; 7 positions agree with TRBD1. Germline values: CDR1 SGHNT, CDR2 YYREEE (reference sequence). The CDR3 sequence is 15 residues long. V shed 3 bases and J 6 bases; nucleotides not matched to a gene: 11. The CDR3 DNA is TGTGCCAGCAGCTCTGGGACAGCGATACAAAAGACCCAGTACTTC. It codes for CASSSGTAIQKTQYF.

The J gene is TRBJ2-4, the V gene TRBV28; D is ambiguous. V lost 2 bases, J lost 5 bases, and 13 bases lay in between. Germline CDR1 and CDR2: MDHEN and SYDVKM. The CDR3 sequence is 15 residues long. The CDR3 DNA follows: TGTGCCAGCAGTTTAACCTCCTACGCGCAAAACATTCAGTACTTC. Translation: CASSLTSYAQNIQYF.